This record concerns one T cell receptor beta chain sequence. Its target is not known. This entry is derived from a study of post-analysis software for immune sequencing data. The CDR3 has 16 residues. Germline V gene lookup returns CDR1 SGHRS and CDR2 YFSETQ. V was shortened by 3 bases and J by 11 bases, with 26 bases between the two germline ends. Unique molecular identifiers were carried by the TCR beta cDNA libraries. TCRdb re-derived calls from the PCR reads in MiXCR, one entry per CDR3 protein. Of 450,000 to 700,000 distinct CDR3 sequences in the sample, around 44% were seen once. Study-wide points: In patients, about five TRBV segments were more frequent than in controls, with TRBV5-6, TRBV5-1 and TRBV20-1 among them.

The sample taken for sequencing was blood. This TCR was sampled from a girl under 18 with multiple sclerosis. The chain couples TRBV5-1 to TRBJ2-5; D is perhaps TRBD1 or TRBD2 (8 bases each). CDR3 protein: CASSSQGAGGYREQYF. CDR3 bases: TGCGCCAGCAGCTCTCAGGGGGCGGGAGGTTATAGGGAGCAGTACTTC.